The T cell receptor beta chain described here comes from a study of T cell changes during pregnancy in multiple sclerosis. Germline loops: CDR1 LNHDA, CDR2 SQIVND (reference sequence). The CDR3 spans 14 residues. Trimming removed 10 bases from V and 3 bases from J, with 16 bases in between. Sequencing was performed with immunoSEQ multiplex PCR; in TCRdb, only in-frame clones are kept and a portion is missing. The data contain under 95,000 clones, about 89% of them singletons. This chain connects TRBV19 to TRBJ1-5; weak D call: TRBD1 (6 bases). The sample was CD4+ T cells from peripheral blood mononuclear cells, taken before pregnancy. The sequence was collected from a female donor with multiple sclerosis, enrolled in a pregnancy study. The CDR3 loop reads CATSRDRYNQPQHF. The CDR3 region has the DNA TGTGCCACTTCACGAGACAGGTACAATCAGCCCCAGCATTTT.